These 26 T cell receptor beta chains were all obtained from the same sample, sequenced in a study of blood T cell dynamics during melanoma immunotherapy. Only in-frame clones appear in the TCRdb table, and some are missing; sequencing was by immunoSEQ multiplex PCR. In the table there are 9,600 or so clones, around 86% of which are singletons. Noted time point: week 3, after first cycle of checkpoint inhibitor. This material consisted of blood, taken from a patient treated with checkpoint blockade. These TCRs come from a human donor with melanoma.

The rearrangement links TRBV11-2 to TRBJ2-5, with a weak D call TRBD2 (6 bases). The CDR3 covers 13 residues. Germline lookup yields CDR1 SGHAT and CDR2 FQNNGV. The ends were cut back, 1 base at V and 5 bases at J, with 8 bases in the middle. The CDR3 spells CASSLASVETQYF. The DNA for the CDR3 is TGTGCCAGCAGCTTAGCTAGCGTGGAGACCCAGTACTTC.

The CDR3 here is CAWSPPGTGKNIQYF. The CDR3, as DNA: TGTGCCTGGAGTCCCCCCGGGACAGGGAAAAACATTCAGTACTTC. V and J are TRBV30 and TRBJ2-4, with 9 bases that match TRBD1. The V segment lost 2 bases and the J segment 4 bases; nucleotides outside the gene matches: 6. The CDR3 sequence is 15 residues long. Germline CDR1 is GTSNPN and CDR2 is SVGIG (reference sequence).

The gene calls are TRBV4-3 and TRBJ2-2; 10 bases are shared with TRBD2. This CDR3 has 16 residues. Trimming at V came to 4 bases and at J to 5 bases, leaving 7 bases not matched to a gene. Germline V gene sequence: CDR1 LGHNA, CDR2 YSLEER. CDR3: CASSLSGGAWTGELFF. The CDR3 DNA is TGCGCCAGCAGCCTCAGCGGGGGGGCCTGGACCGGGGAGCTGTTTTTT.

The sample holds one count of this clone. The chain employs TRBV10-3 and TRBJ1-4; D call uncertain. Trimming cost V 2 bases and J 8 bases, with 9 bases left between them. Germline V gene lookup returns CDR1 ENHRY and CDR2 SYGVKD. This CDR3 contains 13 residues. The CDR3 loop reads CAISEHRKEKLFF. The CDR3, as DNA: TGTGCCATCAGTGAGCACAGAAAGGAAAAACTGTTTTTT.

This chain connects TRBV7-2 to TRBJ2-2; D remains unclear. CDR1 is SGHTA and CDR2 is FQGNSA in the germline V gene. V lost 3 bases, J lost 0 bases, and 8 bases lay in between. This CDR3 is 15 amino acids long. The CDR3 bases are TGTGCCAGCAGCTTTACGGGCTCGAACACCGGGGAGCTGTTTTTT. Its translation is CASSFTGSNTGELFF.

The chain carries TRBV27 and TRBJ2-1; TRBD1 aligns across 11 bases. The CDR3 has 16 amino acids. V lost 4 bases to trimming and J lost 4 bases; unmatched junction nucleotides: 6. Germline CDR1 is MNHEY and CDR2 is SMNVEV (reference sequence). The CDR3 is CASSSPGTGGYNEQFF. DNA for the CDR3: TGTGCCAGCAGTTCCCCCGGGACAGGGGGTTACAATGAGCAGTTCTTC.

The chain links TRBV7-2 to TRBJ2-4; the match to TRBD1 covers 7 bases. The junction had 8 bases not matched to a gene; V was cut back by 5 bases and J by 1 base. The CDR3 contains 16 residues. The germline V gene encodes CDR1 SGHTA and CDR2 FQGNSA. The DNA of the CDR3 is TGTGCCAGCAGCAGAGACAGGGTTGGGGCCAAAAACATTCAGTACTTC. This sequence encodes CASSRDRVGAKNIQYF.

In nucleotides, the CDR3 is TGTGCCAGCTCACCGTCGACAGGGGCCGGGAGGGGTGGCTACACCTTC. It specifies CASSPSTGAGRGGYTF. The rearrangement uses TRBV18 and TRBJ1-2; TRBD1 agrees at 8 bases. The junction had 13 bases not matched to a gene; V was cut back by 3 bases and J by 7 bases. Per germline, CDR1 KGHSH and CDR2 LQKENI. This CDR3 is built from 16 residues.

In its sample, this clone was seen once. V usage is TRBV30 and J usage is TRBJ2-7, with 11 bases aligning to TRBD1. Germline CDR1 is GTSNPN and CDR2 is SVGIG (reference sequence). The CDR3 covers 13 residues. After removal of 8 bases from V and 3 bases from J, the junction contained 6 bases not matched to a gene. In DNA form, the CDR3 reads TGTGCCGGACGGGACAGGGGGAACTACGAGCAGTACTTC. Translating gives CAGRDRGNYEQYF.

The chain carries TRBV6-5 and TRBJ1-5; 7 positions match TRBD1. The J segment lost 5 bases and the V segment lost 6 bases, leaving 10 bases of the junction unmatched. The V gene's germline CDR1 is MNHEY and CDR2 SVGAGI. This CDR3 is built from 15 residues. The CDR3 nucleotides are TGTGCCAGCAGCCCAAGGGGGCGGCCTCATCAGCCCCAGCATTTT. This translates into CASSPRGRPHQPQHF.

This clone was seen just once. The chain links TRBV5-6 to TRBJ2-7; the D is unclear. The CDR3 contains 12 residues. Trimming removed 1 base from V and 4 bases from J, with 6 bases in between. Per the germline V gene, CDR1 is SGHDT and CDR2 is YYEEEE. The CDR3 loop is CASSLSRYEQYF. For the CDR3, the DNA is TGTGCCAGCAGCTTGTCGAGGTACGAGCAGTACTTC.

CDR3: CASSQGGLRRLDRTYEQYF. DNA for the CDR3: TGCGCCAGCAGCCAAGGGGGTCTGAGAAGGCTAGATAGAACCTACGAGCAGTACTTC. This chain connects TRBV4-1 to TRBJ2-7; no clear D gene. The CDR3 runs 19 residues. In germline, CDR1 is MGHRA, CDR2 YSYEKL. Trimming removed 1 base from V and 2 bases from J, with 24 bases in between.

V is TRBV18 and J is TRBJ2-2; 12 bases match TRBD2. CDR1 is KGHSH, CDR2 LQKENI, per germline. The CDR3 extends over 18 amino acids. Germline trimming cut 5 bases from V and 3 bases from J; bases unmatched to any gene: 10. The CDR3 DNA follows: TGTGCCAGCTCATCTCGGACTAGCGGGGATGGTTACACCGGGGAGCTGTTTTTT. Translation gives CASSSRTSGDGYTGELFF. Full variable domain (outside the CDR3, taken from reference TRBV18 and TRBJ2-2): NAGVMQNPRHLVRRRGQEARLRCSPMKGHSHVYWYRQLPEEGLKFMVYLQKENIIDESGMPKERFSAEFPKEGPSILRIQQVVRGDSAAYFCASSSRTSGDGYTGELFFGEGSRLTVL.

This clone was recorded only once. The chain employs TRBV5-6 and TRBJ2-5; tentatively, D is TRBD2 (6 bases). Germline CDR1 SGHDT, CDR2 YYEEEE. The CDR3 extends over 14 amino acids. Trimming took 1 base from V and 5 from J, leaving 12 bases between them. CDR3 in amino acids: CASSLRRARETQYF. In DNA, the CDR3 is TGTGCCAGCAGCTTGCGGAGGGCTCGGGAGACCCAGTACTTC. Complete variable domain (other parts from reference TRBV5-6 and TRBJ2-5): DAGVTQSPTHLIKTRGQQVTLRCSPKSGHDTVSWYQQALGQGPQFIFQYYEEEERQRGNFPDRFSGHQFPNYSSELNVNALLLGDSALYLCASSLRRARETQYFGPGTRLLVL.

The chain joins TRBV7-2 to TRBJ2-3; D could derive from TRBD1 or TRBD2 (6 bases each). CDR1 and CDR2 from the germline V gene are SGHTA and FQGNSA. The CDR3 runs 16 residues. Trimming stripped 5 bases from V and 4 bases from J, with 19 bases between. The CDR3 sequence: CASSPTGALGADTQYF. In nucleotides, the CDR3 is TGTGCCAGCAGCCCAACGGGGGCCCTCGGCGCAGATACGCAGTATTTT. Filled out from reference TRBV7-2 and TRBJ2-3, the complete variable domain reads GAGVSQSPSNKVTEKGKDVELRCDPISGHTALYWYRQSLGQGLEFLIYFQGNSAPDKSGLPSDRFSAERTGGSVSTLTIQRTQQEDSAVYLCASSPTGALGADTQYFGPGTRLTVL.

This sequence joins TRBV27 and TRBJ1-1; 8 bases fit TRBD1. The V gene end was trimmed by 5 bases and the J gene end by 4 bases; junction bases not matched to a gene: 3. From germline, CDR1 is MNHEY and CDR2 SMNVEV (reference sequence). The CDR3 consists of 13 residues. The CDR3 DNA is TGTGCCAGCAGTACAGGGGGAGGCACTGAAGCTTTCTTT. The encoded protein is CASSTGGGTEAFF.

In this sample, this clone turned up once. The chain carries TRBV4-1 and TRBJ2-7; TRBD2 might be the D (7 bases). The germline V gene encodes CDR1 MGHRA and CDR2 YSYEKL. Trimming removed 0 bases from V and 2 bases from J, with 14 bases in between. The CDR3 runs 16 residues. CDR3 loop: CASSQDGGGYTYEQYF. In DNA, the CDR3 is TGCGCCAGCAGCCAAGATGGGGGGGGCTATACCTACGAGCAGTACTTC.

The chain uses TRBV6-1 and TRBJ1-1; unclear D gene. Germline V gives CDR1 MNHNS, CDR2 SASEGT. The V gene lost 4 bases and the J gene lost 5 bases, with 14 bases spanning the gap. The CDR3 consists of 14 residues. CDR3 sequence: CASSVSEAQTEAFF. CDR3 DNA sequence: TGTGCCAGCAGTGTGAGTGAGGCGCAAACTGAAGCTTTCTTT.

V and J are TRBV7-2 and TRBJ2-1; possible D gene TRBD2, 6 bases. The germline V and J ends were trimmed by 1 base and 2 bases, with 12 bases remaining between them. This CDR3 has 16 amino acids. The germline V gene has CDR1 SGHTA and CDR2 FQGNSA. The CDR3, as DNA: TGTGCCAGCAGCTTAGTGGCGCGGGGCCCCTACAATGAGCAGTTCTTC. Translated, it gives CASSLVARGPYNEQFF. Full variable domain (outside the CDR3, taken from reference TRBV7-2 and TRBJ2-1): GAGVSQSPSNKVTEKGKDVELRCDPISGHTALYWYRQSLGQGLEFLIYFQGNSAPDKSGLPSDRFSAERTGGSVSTLTIQRTQQEDSAVYLCASSLVARGPYNEQFFGPGTRLTVL.

This clone showed up just once. The chain joins TRBV2 to TRBJ1-1, with D uncertain. Trimming left V 3 bases short and J 2 bases short, with 13 bases between. Germline values: CDR1 SNHLY, CDR2 FYNNEI. This CDR3 has 15 amino acids. The CDR3: CASSESWPLNTEAFF. The CDR3 DNA reads TGTGCCAGCAGTGAGTCTTGGCCTTTAAACACTGAAGCTTTCTTT.

The V call is TRBV7-2, the J call TRBJ1-3; D ambiguous. The CDR3 extends over 16 amino acids. With 1 base removed from V and 2 bases from J, the gap between germline ends came to 12 bases. Germline CDR1 is SGHTA and CDR2 is FQGNSA. The CDR3 nucleotides are TGTGCCAGCAGCTTAGGTTCCAGCGCGGCTGGAAACACCATATATTTT. This codes for CASSLGSSAAGNTIYF.

The chain combines TRBV30 with TRBJ1-6; D perhaps matches TRBD1 (6 bases). Germline CDR1 reads GTSNPN; CDR2 reads SVGIG (reference sequence). The V and J ends lost 6 bases and 10 bases respectively, with 19 bases between them. The CDR3 length is 14 residues. The CDR3 DNA reads as TGTGCCTGTTCCTCGGCAGGGGCCCGGTCACCCCTCCACTTT. Protein product: CACSSAGARSPLHF. The complete variable domain, with remaining parts taken from reference TRBV30 and TRBJ1-6, reads SQTIHQWPATLVQPVGSPLSLECTVEGTSNPNLYWYRQAAGRGLQLLFYSVGIGQISSEVPQNLSASRPQDRQFILSSKKLLLSDSGFYLCACSSAGARSPLHFGNGTRLTVT.

This chain connects TRBV7-2 to TRBJ2-7; a possible D gene is TRBD1 (5 bases). Germline V lookup: CDR1 SGHTA, CDR2 FQGNSA. V gave up 5 bases and J gave up 2 bases, with 10 bases separating them. The CDR3 has 13 residues. CDR3 loop: CASSLDSPYEQYF. The CDR3 DNA reads as TGTGCCAGCAGCCTTGACAGTCCCTACGAGCAGTACTTC.

The chain is built from TRBV4-2 and TRBJ1-1, with 10 bases fitting TRBD1. The V gene end was trimmed by 8 bases and the J gene end by 4 bases; junction bases not matched to a gene: 4. This CDR3 has 13 amino acids. CDR1 is LGHNA, CDR2 YNFKEQ, per germline. DNA of the CDR3: TGTGCCAGCGCGCGGGACAGGGGCACTGAAGCTTTCTTT. Translating it yields CASARDRGTEAFF.

The genes are TRBV7-2 and TRBJ2-5; 13 positions agree with TRBD2. The CDR3 is made up of 14 amino acids. CDR1 and CDR2 from the germline V gene are SGHTA and FQGNSA. Losses at the gene ends were 5 bases for V and 4 bases for J; bases not matched to a gene: 1. This chain's CDR3 is CASSGTSGVETQYF. For the CDR3, the DNA is TGTGCCAGCAGCGGGACTAGCGGGGTAGAGACCCAGTACTTC.

V and J are TRBV4-2 and TRBJ1-1, with D perhaps matching TRBD1 (5 bases). CDR1 and CDR2 from the germline V gene are LGHNA and YNFKEQ. Trimming removed 4 bases from V and 6 bases from J, with 15 bases in between. This CDR3 is 14 amino acids long. CDR3 in amino acids: CASSPGPSGAEAFF. CDR3 nucleotide sequence: TGTGCCAGCAGCCCAGGACCCTCGGGGGCTGAAGCTTTCTTT.